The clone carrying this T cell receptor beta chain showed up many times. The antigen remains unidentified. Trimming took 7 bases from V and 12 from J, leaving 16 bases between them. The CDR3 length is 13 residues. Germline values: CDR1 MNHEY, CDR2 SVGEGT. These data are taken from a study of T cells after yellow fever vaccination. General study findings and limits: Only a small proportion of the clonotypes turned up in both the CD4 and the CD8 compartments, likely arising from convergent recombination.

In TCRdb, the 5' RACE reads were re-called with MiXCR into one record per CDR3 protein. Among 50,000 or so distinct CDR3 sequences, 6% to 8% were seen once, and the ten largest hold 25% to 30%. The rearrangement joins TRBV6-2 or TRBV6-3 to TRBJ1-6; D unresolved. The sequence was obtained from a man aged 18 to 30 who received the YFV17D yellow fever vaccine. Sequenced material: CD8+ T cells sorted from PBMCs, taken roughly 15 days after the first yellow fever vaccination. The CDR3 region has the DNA TGTGCCAGCACCCCGTGGAGTTCGGGACCCCTCCACTTT. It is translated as CASTPWSSGPLHF.